This T cell receptor (beta chain) was sequenced in a study of blood T cell repertoires in COVID-19 (TCRdb year 2020). Study-level background: Samples from collaborators originated in the United States, Italy and Spain and spanned both the acute and convalescent phases of COVID-19. Where available, HLA class I and class II types were taken from metadata supplied by the sample provider and were not determined by assay-based typing. Samples came from the ongoing ImmuneRACE study (first 160 participants) plus 1,254 subjects from 6 global collaborators. The repertoires were released in a freely available public database intended as a resource for research on the immune response to SARS-CoV-2. The prospective study material was composed of cDNA or gDNA derived from T cells, B-cell-depleted T cells, or PBMCs. Sample metadata almost always included a de-identified subject ID, COVID-19 status, age in years and sex. Deeply sampled blood TCRbeta repertoires from subjects exposed to, actively infected with, or recovered from COVID-19 were included in the dataset.

Participants in the prospective study were aged about 18 to 95 years, lived in 24 United States geographic areas, and enrolled through a virtual design. To assign participants to cohorts, the prospective study relied on clinical history that participants themselves reported in a screening survey and a study questionnaire. In the prospective study, whole blood, serum and a nasopharyngeal or oropharyngeal swab were collected from each participant by mobile phlebotomists. Additional blood draws and questionnaires over an approximately 2-month period could optionally be provided by prospective study participants. Before DNA extraction, blood samples from the prospective study were shipped at room temperature or frozen. Unmatched junction bases come to 12, with V trimmed by 3 bases and J by 6 bases. The CDR3 starts with the cysteine, ends with the phenylalanine, and has 17 residues. Only CDR3 DNA is held: 51 bases, read in frame from base 1. Via the germline V gene (reference sequence), CDR1 is DFQATT and CDR2 SNEGSKA.

Study-wide findings and limitations: How much clinical and demographic metadata was included differed by source and by participant, and the metadata was provided uncurated.

In the case of this clone: Its antigen target is currently unknown. No base quality values were provided; no much bigger clone lies one nucleotide off.

The immunoSEQ Assay, a bias-controlled multiplex PCR, was used to amplify TCRbeta CDR3 regions from genomic DNA. The paper's processing steps were these. The number of nucleated cells in each sample was estimated from the amplification of reference gene primers within the assay. To quantify the absolute abundance of each unique TCRbeta CDR3 rearrangement, sequence reads were collapsed and filtered. For each sample, productive Simpson clonality was calculated by taking the square root of Simpson's diversity index across productive rearrangements. This is the immuneACCESS table as TCRdb keeps it, with only in-frame sequences that have V and J called. A part of the clones is gone; compared with another copy, unresolved V genes explain less than half, and the rest is unexplained. V and J calls and clone size are copied from that table; D and trimming were computed from the DNA. In this sample the table shows 200,000 or so clones, about 80% of which occur a single time. The ten largest clones represent about 1.3% of the sample.

This chain is built from TRBV20-1 and TRBJ2-1, and 12 bases in between align with TRBD2. Input material: PBMCs or T cells enriched from blood (not recorded which). The receptor comes from a woman between 40 and 50 years old with acute COVID-19. The nucleotide sequence reads TGCAGTGCTAGTCTGGCTAGCGGGGGGGCCTTCGGCAATGAGCAGTTCTTC. Translated, this is CSASLASGGAFGNEQFF.